The following is a TCR beta chain sequence with its context. Antigen specificity is unknown. The PCR employed 60 Vbeta primers together with 13 Jbeta primers. Data came from immunoSEQ multiplex PCR; TCRdb stores just in-frame clones and leaves some out. The table includes about 110,000 clones, 76% detected once. The CDR3 covers 14 residues. The ends lost 5 bases at V and 4 bases at J; junction bases unmatched: 7. Germline V gene data show CDR1 as SGHDT and CDR2 as YYEEEE. The record originates from a study of cytomegalovirus exposure and HLA in healthy donors. Overall study findings and caveats: Sequencing likely produced, as an artifact, a cluster of highly shared sequence variants.

The sample comprised PBMCs. The receptor's source is a man aged 30 to 45 in good health and CMV-seropositive. This chain joins TRBV5-6 and TRBJ1-1; 8 bases are a match to TRBD1. CDR3 sequence reads: CASSTPDRATEAFF. The CDR3 coding sequence is TGTGCCAGCAGTACCCCGGACAGGGCCACTGAAGCTTTCTTT.